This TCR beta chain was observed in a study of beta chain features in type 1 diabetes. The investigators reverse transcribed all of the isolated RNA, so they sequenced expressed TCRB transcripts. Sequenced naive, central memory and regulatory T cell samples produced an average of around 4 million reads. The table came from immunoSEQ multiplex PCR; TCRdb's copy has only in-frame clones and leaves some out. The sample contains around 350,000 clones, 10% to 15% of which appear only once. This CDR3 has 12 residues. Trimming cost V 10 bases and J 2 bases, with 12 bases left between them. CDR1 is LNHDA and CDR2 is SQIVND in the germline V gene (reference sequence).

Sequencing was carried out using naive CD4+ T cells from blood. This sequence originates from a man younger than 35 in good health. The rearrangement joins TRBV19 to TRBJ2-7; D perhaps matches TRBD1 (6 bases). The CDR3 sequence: CATYRVAYEQYF. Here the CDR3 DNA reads TGTGCCACCTACAGGGTCGCCTACGAGCAGTACTTC.